This passage covers 18 T cell receptor beta chains from one sample sequenced in a study of hypomethylating agent response in myelodysplastic syndrome. Clones were read by immunoSEQ multiplex PCR, and TCRdb kept only the in-frame ones, dropping some. Of 4,000 to 5,500 clones in the sample, over 70% were seen once. This specimen consisted of bone marrow, obtained before or after starting hypomethylating agent treatment for myelodysplastic syndrome (not recorded which). Source of these receptors: a human donor with myelodysplastic syndrome.

This clone was found once. This chain joins TRBV5-6 and TRBJ2-7, with unresolved D. This CDR3 spans 15 amino acids. The germline V and J ends were trimmed by 0 bases and 0 bases, with 10 bases remaining between them. CDR1 is SGHDT and CDR2 is YYEEEE in the germline V gene. For the CDR3, the DNA is TGTGCCAGCAGCTTGGCATTTACTTACTCCTACGAGCAGTACTTC. This translates into CASSLAFTYSYEQYF.

The genes are TRBV6-1 and TRBJ2-7, with TRBD1 matching over 7 bases. V lost 6 bases and J lost 4; bases outside the gene matches: 9. In germline, CDR1 is MNHNS, CDR2 SASEGT. CDR3 size: 14 residues. CDR3 nucleotides: TGTGCCAGCAGCAGACAGGGAATAGTGTACGAGCAGTACTTC. Amino acid sequence: CASSRQGIVYEQYF.

The genes are TRBV20-1 and TRBJ1-4, with D uncertain. The CDR3 sequence is 11 residues long. V lost 1 base and J lost 8, with 5 bases in between. Germline CDR1 reads DFQATT; CDR2 reads SNEGSKA (reference sequence). The CDR3 loop is CSARVREKLFF. In nucleotides, the CDR3 is TGCAGTGCTAGAGTCAGGGAAAAACTGTTTTTT.

The chain couples TRBV7-2 to TRBJ2-7; maybe TRBD2 (6 bases). Trimming shortened V by 5 bases and J by 2 bases, and 13 bases separated the two germline ends. The CDR3 totals 14 residues. Looked up from germline, CDR1 is SGHTA and CDR2 is FQGNSA. CDR3 region: CASSAPRGAYEQYF. The CDR3 nucleotides read TGTGCCAGCAGCGCCCCGCGGGGAGCCTACGAGCAGTACTTC. Full variable domain (missing parts from reference TRBV7-2 and TRBJ2-7): GAGVSQSPSNKVTEKGKDVELRCDPISGHTALYWYRQSLGQGLEFLIYFQGNSAPDKSGLPSDRFSAERTGGSVSTLTIQRTQQEDSAVYLCASSAPRGAYEQYFGPGTRLTVT.

The chain carries TRBV6-5 and TRBJ1-6; D gene uncertain. This CDR3 has 12 amino acids. The germline V gene encodes CDR1 MNHEY and CDR2 SVGAGI. V lost 8 bases, J lost 7 bases, and 9 bases lay in between. Here the CDR3 DNA reads TGTGCCAGCCGGCCGTGGAATTCACCCCTCCACTTT. Its translation: CASRPWNSPLHF.

V and J are TRBV7-8 and TRBJ2-5; D remains ambiguous. The CDR3 covers 12 residues. Between the trimmed V and J ends, which lost 2 bases and 5 bases, there was a span of 6 bases. Per the germline V gene, CDR1 is SGHVS and CDR2 is FQNEAQ. CDR3 sequence: CASSLLSETQYF. The CDR3, as DNA: TGTGCCAGCAGCTTATTGTCTGAGACCCAGTACTTC.

The chain links TRBV12-5 to TRBJ2-4; 8 nucleotides align to TRBD1. The CDR3 is 14 amino acids. Looked up from germline, CDR1 is LGHNT and CDR2 is FRNRAP. Trimming at V came to 0 bases and at J to 11 bases, leaving 6 bases not matched to a gene. CDR3 DNA sequence: TGTGCTAGTGGTTTGGTAGAACAGGGGGGCTTTCAGTACTTC. It is translated as CASGLVEQGGFQYF.

The chain couples TRBV5-1 to TRBJ2-5; TRBD2 agrees at 9 bases. V lost 2 bases, J lost 1 base, and 6 bases stayed unmatched. The V gene's germline CDR1 is SGHRS and CDR2 YFSETQ. This CDR3 has 16 residues. The CDR3 loop is CASSLLAGAIQETQYF. CDR3 in DNA: TGCGCCAGCAGCTTATTAGCGGGGGCTATCCAAGAGACCCAGTACTTC.

This clone was seen a handful of times. The V and J genes are TRBV7-9 and TRBJ2-7, with D hard to call. The CDR3 contains 15 residues. Germline CDR1 SEHNR, CDR2 FQNEAQ (reference sequence). The V gene lost 5 bases and the J gene lost 2 bases, with 16 bases spanning the gap. The CDR3 sequence is CASSPSIGRAYEQYF. The DNA for the CDR3 is TGTGCCAGCAGCCCGAGTATTGGCAGAGCCTACGAGCAGTACTTC.

The J gene is TRBJ1-1, the V gene TRBV5-6; unclear D gene. The CDR3 runs to 14 residues. Trimming shortened V by 2 bases and J by 2 bases, and 10 bases separated the two germline ends. CDR1 is SGHDT, CDR2 YYEEEE, per germline. DNA of the CDR3: TGTGCCAGCAGCTTTTGGGGAGAAAACACTGAAGCTTTCTTT. It codes for CASSFWGENTEAFF.

The chain uses TRBV21-1 and TRBJ2-1; no check of the table's D call, TRBD2, against the DNA was made. TRBV21-1 represents a pseudogene. This CDR3 contains 15 residues. The CDR3 coding sequence is TGTGCCAGCAGCAAAGTCGGGGGGCGTTTGAATGAGCAGTTCTTC. Its protein is CASSKVGGRLNEQFF.

The J gene is TRBJ2-1, the V gene TRBV11-1, with no clear D. The V end was cut by 5 bases, the J end by 4 bases, with 3 bases between. The CDR3 spans 11 residues. The germline gives CDR1 SGHAT, CDR2 FQDESV (reference sequence). CDR3 bases: TGTGCCAGCAGCCGGTACAATGAGCAGTTCTTC. This encodes CASSRYNEQFF.

The V gene is TRBV12-5, the J gene TRBJ2-6; perhaps TRBD1 as D (5 bases). Germline CDR1 reads LGHNT; CDR2 reads FRNRAP. Trimming cost V 2 bases and J 1 base, with 15 bases left between them. The CDR3 has 18 residues. CDR3 in amino acids: CASGLRVGASSGANVLTF. For the CDR3, the DNA is TGTGCTAGTGGTTTGAGGGTAGGGGCTTCGTCTGGGGCCAACGTCCTGACTTTC.

This chain uses TRBV7-6 with TRBJ2-7; a possible D gene is TRBD1 (6 bases). Trimming removed 5 bases at V and 6 bases at J, with 14 bases between. This CDR3 comprises 13 residues. Germline V gives CDR1 SGHVS, CDR2 FNYEAQ. DNA for the CDR3: TGTGCCAGCAGCCCTCTACAGGGTAGCGAGCAGTACTTC. Its protein is CASSPLQGSEQYF. Drawing the rest from reference TRBV7-6 and TRBJ2-7, the complete variable domain is GAGVSQSPRYKVTKRGQDVALRCDPISGHVSLYWYRQALGQGPEFLTYFNYEAQQDKSGLPNDRFSAERPEGSISTLTIQRTEQRDSAMYRCASSPLQGSEQYFGPGTRLTVT.

V gene TRBV11-3 combines with J gene TRBJ2-7, with D tentatively TRBD2 (6 bases). Germline lookup yields CDR1 SGHNT and CDR2 YENEEA. V was trimmed by 5 bases and J by 1 base, leaving 12 bases between them. This CDR3 comprises 14 residues. The DNA of the CDR3 is TGTGCCAGCAGCGCGCGGGACGGGTCCTACGAGCAGTACTTC. Amino acids: CASSARDGSYEQYF.

This clone was observed once. J is TRBJ2-7 and V is TRBV6-1; 7 nucleotides align to TRBD2. The CDR3 runs 16 residues. CDR1 MNHNS and CDR2 SASEGT come from the germline V gene. Trimming took 2 bases from V and 2 from J; bases not matched to a gene: 9. CDR3 protein: CASSEQLAAIAYEQYF. The CDR3 DNA reads as TGTGCCAGCAGTGAACAGCTAGCGGCTATTGCCTACGAGCAGTACTTC.

V is TRBV4-1 and J is TRBJ1-4; maybe TRBD1 (5 bases). This CDR3 region has 17 residues. Germline CDR1 reads MGHRA; CDR2 reads YSYEKL. The germline V and J ends were trimmed by 3 bases and 6 bases, with 20 bases remaining between them. The chain's CDR3 is CASSQGLRRIGDEKLFF. DNA for the CDR3: TGCGCCAGCAGCCAGGGACTCCGTCGGATAGGCGATGAAAAACTGTTTTTT.

The chain carries TRBV9 and TRBJ2-3, with TRBD2 identical over 13 bases. CDR1 SGDLS and CDR2 YYNGEE come from the germline V gene. The CDR3 runs 17 residues. Losses at the gene ends were 4 bases for V and 3 bases for J; bases not matched to a gene: 8. CDR3 nucleotides: TGTGCCAGCAGCAAAGAACTAGCGGGGGGGCTAACAGATACGCAGTATTTT. Translation gives CASSKELAGGLTDTQYF.